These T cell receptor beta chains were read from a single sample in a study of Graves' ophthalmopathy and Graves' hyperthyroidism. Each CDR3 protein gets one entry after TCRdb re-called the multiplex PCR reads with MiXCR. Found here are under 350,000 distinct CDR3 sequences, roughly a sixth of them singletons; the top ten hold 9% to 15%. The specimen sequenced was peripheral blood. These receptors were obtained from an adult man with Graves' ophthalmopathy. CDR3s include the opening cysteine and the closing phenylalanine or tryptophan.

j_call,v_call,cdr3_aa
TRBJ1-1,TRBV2,CASSVRDSTEAFF
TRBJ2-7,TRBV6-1,CASSKAGGLYEQYF
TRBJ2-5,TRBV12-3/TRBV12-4,CASSPRDRVAETQYF
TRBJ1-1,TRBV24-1,CATAQGMNTEAFF
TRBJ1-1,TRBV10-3,CAISEFVGNTEAFF
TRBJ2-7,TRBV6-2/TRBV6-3,CASNSRAYEQYF
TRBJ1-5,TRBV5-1,CASSSGEGARQPQHF
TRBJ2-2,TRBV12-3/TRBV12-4,CASKGHNTGELFF
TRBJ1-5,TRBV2,CASSEVTPDQPQHF
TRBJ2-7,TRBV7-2,CASSPPGTGVHEQYF
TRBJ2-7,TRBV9,CASSVLSGGTYEQYF
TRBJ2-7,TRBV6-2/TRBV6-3,CASSLLGTYEQYF
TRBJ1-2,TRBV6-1,CASRQQGGYTF
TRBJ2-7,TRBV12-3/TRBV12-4,CASSKGAAVYEQYF
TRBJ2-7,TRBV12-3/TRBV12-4,CASSRTTGTGGWYEQYF
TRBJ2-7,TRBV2,CASSEPSGGPYEQYF
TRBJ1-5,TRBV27,CASSFGQPYSNQPQHF
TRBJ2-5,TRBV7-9,CASSPRDFQETQYF
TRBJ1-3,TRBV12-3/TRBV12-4,CASSRGRITGNTIYF
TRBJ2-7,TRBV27,CASSPGTELGEQYF
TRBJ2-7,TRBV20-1,CSANPGSLSYEQYF
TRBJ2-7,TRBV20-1,CSAYRDEQYF
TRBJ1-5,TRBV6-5,CASSRRAGDNNQPQHF
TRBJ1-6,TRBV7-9,CASSRTAGVYHSPLHF
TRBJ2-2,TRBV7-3,CASSLMTGPTGELFF
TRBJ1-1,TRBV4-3,CASSQGDTKNTEAFF
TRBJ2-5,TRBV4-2,CASSQDIGGGAFSETQYF
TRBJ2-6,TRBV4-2,CASSQEVGYGANVLTF
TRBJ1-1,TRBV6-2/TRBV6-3,CASSPAMSTEAFF
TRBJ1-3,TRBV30,CAWSVQGGSGNTIYF
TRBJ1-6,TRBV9,CASSVRGADSPLHF
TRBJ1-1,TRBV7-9,CASSLGTVLNTEAFF
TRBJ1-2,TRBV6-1,CASSPRALGDYGYTF
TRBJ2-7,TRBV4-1,CASREKGQYYEQYF
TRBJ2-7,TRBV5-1,CASSLVGAEQYF
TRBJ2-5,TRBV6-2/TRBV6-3,CASSYSGTSGSRETQYF
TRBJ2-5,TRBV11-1,CASSSGTSGARRRETQYF
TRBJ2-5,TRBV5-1,CASSLQNQETQYF
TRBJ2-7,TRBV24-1,CATIHLGQDYEQYF
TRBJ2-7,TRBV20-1,CSAQNHGTGGSYEQYF
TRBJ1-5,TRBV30,CAWSNWDNSQPQHF
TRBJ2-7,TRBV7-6,CASSLGQGREQYF
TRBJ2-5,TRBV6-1,CASAEVVETQYF
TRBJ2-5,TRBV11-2,CASSATGAIGETQYF
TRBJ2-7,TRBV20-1,CSATPLAGSAYEQYF
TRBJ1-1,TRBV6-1,CASYRAQLNTEASF
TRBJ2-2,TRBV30,CAWNFGSGELFF
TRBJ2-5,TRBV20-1,CSARSLAGAQETQYF
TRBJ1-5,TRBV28,CASSFKRSGRVVGQPQHF
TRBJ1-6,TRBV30,CAWSVPQGESSPLHF